These 6 T cell receptor beta chains came from one sample sequenced in a study of cytomegalovirus exposure and HLA in healthy donors. Primers included in the PCR were 60 Vbeta and 13 Jbeta primers. Assay used: immunoSEQ multiplex PCR; TCRdb lists only in-frame clones, some missing. The sample lists tens of thousands of clones, more than 65% occurring once. The source material was PBMCs. The receptors stem from a man between 60 and 75 years old in good health and CMV-seronegative.

This chain links TRBV5-8 with TRBJ2-5, with 9 bases aligning to TRBD2. The CDR3 consists of 16 residues. Trimming took 5 bases from V and 5 from J; bases not matched to a gene: 13. Germline CDR1 reads SGHTS; CDR2 reads YDEGEE. The CDR3 coding sequence is TGTGCCAGCAGTTCCCATAAGCGGGAGGAGAGGGAGACCCAGTACTTC. Amino acids: CASSSHKREERETQYF.

The chain links TRBV7-2 to TRBJ1-2; weak D call: TRBD1 (5 bases). The CDR3 extends over 14 amino acids. V lost 0 bases, J lost 8 bases, and 13 bases lay in between. Germline loops: CDR1 SGHTA, CDR2 FQGNSA. CDR3 loop: CASSLAGEGRGYTF. In nucleotides, the CDR3 is TGTGCCAGCAGCTTAGCAGGGGAGGGTAGAGGCTACACCTTC.

This clone is termed medium-sized (0.01 to 0.1%). The chain is built from TRBV7-2 and TRBJ2-3, with 11 positions matching TRBD2. CDR3 length: 18 residues. With V trimmed by 4 bases and J by 2 bases, 11 bases remained unmatched. The germline CDR1 and CDR2 sequences are SGHTA and FQGNSA. Here the CDR3 DNA reads TGTGCCAGCAGCTCTCCACCTCTAGCGGGGGGACTCACAGATACGCAGTATTTT. Encoded protein: CASSSPPLAGGLTDTQYF.

The chain carries TRBV4-2 and TRBJ2-3; TRBD2 matches 8 bases. Trimming removed 0 bases from V and 0 bases from J; junction bases left unmatched: 14. Germline CDR1 LGHNA, CDR2 YNFKEQ. This CDR3 is built from 20 residues. The CDR3 loop is CASSQDSGGYGGTSTDTQYF. The CDR3 DNA sequence: TGTGCCAGCAGCCAAGATTCGGGGGGGTATGGCGGAACAAGCACAGATACGCAGTATTTT.

The chain is built from TRBV5-1 and TRBJ1-5, with 7 bases lining up with TRBD1. V shed 4 bases and J 2 bases; nucleotides not matched to a gene: 6. This CDR3 region has 15 residues. Per the germline V gene, CDR1 is SGHRS and CDR2 is YFSETQ. The CDR3 DNA reads as TGCGCCAGCAGCGAGACAGGGATGGGCAATCAGCCCCAGCATTTT. Amino acids: CASSETGMGNQPQHF.

The V and J genes are TRBV29-1 and TRBJ2-5; 8 bases line up with TRBD1. Per germline, CDR1 SQVTM and CDR2 ANQGSEA. The CDR3 sequence is 11 residues long. J gave up 5 bases and V 8 bases, and 4 bases lay outside the gene matches. The CDR3 spells CSSTGDETQYF. The DNA of the CDR3 is TGCAGCTCGACAGGGGATGAGACCCAGTACTTC.